This paragraph reports one T cell receptor beta chain. In the authors' workflow: Reference gene primer amplification gave nucleated cell count estimates. TCRdb's copy holds only in-frame clones and misses some; the assay was immunoSEQ multiplex PCR. D and trimming were read from the DNA, whereas the V and J calls and clone size are those reported in that table. This table holds a few hundred thousand clones, around 83% found once. This CDR3 spans 15 amino acids. After removal of 3 bases from V and 0 bases from J, the junction contained 2 bases not matched to a gene. From germline, CDR1 is LNHNV and CDR2 YYDKDF (reference sequence). The data were obtained in a study of blood T cell repertoires in COVID-19. Across the whole study: Collection of acute and convalescent COVID-19 samples took place in the United States, Italy and Spain. Sources were T cells, B-cell-depleted T cells, or PBMCs; the material itself was cDNA or gDNA.

Resolution of symptoms, clearance, or two negative PCRs was present in recovered Cohort 3 donors. The chain carries TRBV15 and TRBJ1-3; 7 nucleotides agree with TRBD1. The sequence was collected from a woman aged 50 to 60 who had recovered from COVID-19. Sequencing was performed on PBMCs or T cells enriched from blood (not recorded which). The CDR3 sequence is CATSRGQSSGNTIYF. DNA for the CDR3: TGTGCCACCAGCAGGGGACAGTCCTCTGGAAACACCATATATTTT.